This TCR beta chain was found in a study of shared clonotypes between healthy human individuals. Points from the study as a whole: Represented diversity (both genetic and exposure-history) was limited by the small number of donors. The generation probabilities recorded for non-shared clonotypes fell below those of clonotypes shared by all four donors.

Measured with immunoSEQ multiplex PCR; TCRdb has only the in-frame clones, and not every one. Of millions of clones in the sample, around 94% were seen once. Of note for this clone: What it binds is unknown.

V was clipped by 3 bases and J by 7 bases, with 8 bases between them. This CDR3 contains 12 residues. Looked up from germline, CDR1 is SGHAT and CDR2 is FQNNGV. Sequencing used naive CD4+ T cells sorted from blood. Sample subset: CD45RA+ positively selected. The clonotype was recovered from a man aged 18 to 29 in good health. This chain uses TRBV11-2 with TRBJ2-3, with D unclear. The CDR3 spells CASSFRSNTQYF. For the CDR3, the DNA is TGTGCCAGCAGCTTCAGGTCAAATACGCAGTATTTT.